The clone carrying this TCR beta chain was seen ten or more times. Germline loops: CDR1 DFQATT, CDR2 SNEGSKA (reference sequence). CDR3 length: 15 amino acids. V dropped 0 bases and J dropped 11; count of bases not matched to a gene: 12. A TCRbeta library incorporating unique molecular identifiers was prepared. TCRdb re-called the PCR reads through MiXCR, storing one row per CDR3 protein. The table shows some 240,000 distinct CDR3 sequences, with approximately 9.9% occurring only once. This record comes from a study of T-cell reconstitution after alpha-beta-depleted transplantation in children. This chain uses TRBV20-1 with TRBJ2-2; 7 bases are a match to TRBD1. The receptor was isolated from a human donor who donated a stem cell graft to a child with SCID. Specimen: PBMCs from the stem cell graft donor, collected from the stem cell graft. CDR3 protein: CSARDWDSRTRELFF. CDR3 nucleotide sequence: TGCAGTGCTAGAGACTGGGACAGCCGGACCAGAGAGCTGTTTTTT.